The 2 T cell receptor beta chains below come from one sample, sequenced in a study of T cell responses to AZD1222 COVID-19 vaccine. Measured with immunoSEQ multiplex PCR; TCRdb has only the in-frame clones, and not every one. The sample lists roughly 66,000 clones, about four fifths occurring once. The sequencing here drew on peripheral blood, taken on day 0 of AZD1222 vaccination. These receptors all come from an adult in good health.

This rearrangement joins TRBV19 to TRBJ1-1; tentatively, D is TRBD1 (5 bases). CDR3 size: 14 residues. Trimming took off 6 bases at V and 1 base at J, with 12 bases between the two ends. Germline CDR1 reads LNHDA; CDR2 reads SQIVND (reference sequence). The CDR3 sequence: CASSQGLGNTEAFF. In DNA form, the CDR3 reads TGTGCCAGTAGCCAGGGTTTGGGGAACACTGAAGCTTTCTTT.

The chain combines TRBV7-3 with TRBJ2-1, with 7 bases lining up with TRBD2. The CDR3 consists of 16 residues. Germline CDR1 SGHTA, CDR2 FQGTGA. V lost 3 bases to trimming and J lost 2 bases; unmatched junction nucleotides: 7. The chain's CDR3 is CASSFGSSGAYNEQFF. The CDR3 DNA sequence: TGTGCCAGCAGCTTTGGGTCTAGCGGTGCCTACAATGAGCAGTTCTTC. Drawing the rest from reference TRBV7-3 and TRBJ2-1, the complete variable domain is GAGVSQTPSNKVTEKGKYVELRCDPISGHTALYWYRQSLGQGPEFLIYFQGTGAADDSGLPNDRFFAVRPEGSVSTLKIQRTERGDSAVYLCASSFGSSGAYNEQFFGPGTRLTVL.